The sequence of this T cell receptor (beta chain) was determined in a study of cytomegalovirus exposure and HLA in healthy donors. Study context: Among the 400 or so donors who were genotyped, over 70% fell in the genetic ancestry cluster that is associated with self-reported Caucasian donors. Study results and caveats: Accounts indicate the classifier identified cytomegalovirus status with strong specificity and sensitivity. Roughly uniform depth of sequencing across donors was assumed in presence/absence analyses. Indistinguishable V segments such as TRBV6-2 and TRBV6-3 were excluded.

V gave up 4 bases and J gave up 6 bases; unmatched junction bases: 13. The CDR3 has 16 amino acids. Germline CDR1 SGHVS, CDR2 FQNEAQ. 13 Jbeta primers and 60 Vbeta primers were used for the PCR. Using immunoSEQ multiplex PCR, the repertoire was profiled, and TCRdb retains in-frame clones only, with some absent. The data hold roughly 200,000 clones, with roughly 73% observed a single time. This clone was detected a few times. Its antigen is undetermined. The V and J genes are TRBV7-8 and TRBJ1-2, with 8 bases lining up with TRBD1. This clonotype was sampled from a woman aged 25 to 39 in good health and CMV-seronegative. Material: PBMCs. CDR3 loop: CASSSRTGRDGDGYTF. CDR3 nucleotide sequence: TGTGCCAGCAGCTCCCGGACAGGGAGAGATGGAGATGGCTACACCTTC.